The subject of this entry is one T cell receptor (beta chain). This sample stems from a study of T cell changes during pregnancy in multiple sclerosis. Here immunoSEQ multiplex PCR was the method, and the copy in TCRdb shows in-frame clones only, minus some. This sample has 70,000 to 80,000 clones, with 85% to 95% found just once. V lost 10 bases to trimming and J lost 0 bases, with 10 bases between them. The germline gives CDR1 ENHRY, CDR2 SYGVKD. The CDR3 extends over 13 amino acids. The V call is TRBV10-3, the J call TRBJ1-3; the D is unclear. This sequence originates from a female donor with multiple sclerosis, enrolled in a pregnancy study. This specimen consisted of CD4+ T cells from peripheral blood mononuclear cells, obtained before pregnancy. Written as DNA, the CDR3 is TGTGCCACCGGGGAAAGCTCTGGAAACACCATATATTTT. This sequence encodes CATGESSGNTIYF.